This TCR beta chain was found in a study of cytomegalovirus exposure and HLA in healthy donors. PCR involved 60 Vbeta and 13 Jbeta primers. The assay was immunoSEQ multiplex PCR, and TCRdb's table has in-frame clones only and misses some. This sample has 95,000 to 110,000 clones, with roughly 72% found just once. The V end was cut by 6 bases, the J end by 7 bases, with 10 bases between. Germline lookup yields CDR1 MNHNY and CDR2 SVGAGI (reference sequence). The CDR3 spans 11 residues. This clone appeared a few times. Antigen unknown. Regarding the study as a whole: Differences between HLA loci emerged in a later analysis of TCR association rates, with DRB1 most and HLA-C fewest. Listed as cytomegalovirus-associated were more than 150 TCR beta chains. In a later analysis, TCR beta V- and J-gene trimming was associated with a missense DCLRE1C variant. In vitro checks showed that a few CMV-associated chains really do target CMV antigens.

This clonotype was sampled from a man younger than 40 in good health and CMV-seronegative. The sample consisted of PBMCs. The V call is TRBV6-6, the J call TRBJ2-7, with D possibly being TRBD1 (6 bases). The chain's CDR3 is CASSNQGEQYF. DNA of the CDR3: TGTGCCAGCAGCAACCAGGGGGAGCAGTACTTC.